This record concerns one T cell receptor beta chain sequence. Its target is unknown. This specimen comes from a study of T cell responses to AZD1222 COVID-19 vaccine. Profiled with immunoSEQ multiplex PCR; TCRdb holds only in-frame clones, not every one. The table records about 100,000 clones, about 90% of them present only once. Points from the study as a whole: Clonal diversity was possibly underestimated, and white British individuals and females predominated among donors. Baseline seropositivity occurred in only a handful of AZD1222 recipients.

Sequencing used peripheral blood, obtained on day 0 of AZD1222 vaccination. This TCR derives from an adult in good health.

The chain's CDR3 is CASSEFLGVTEAFF. The CDR3 region has the DNA TGTGCCAGCAGTGAGTTTTTGGGGGTCACTGAAGCTTTCTTT. The chain carries TRBV6-4 and TRBJ1-1; maybe TRBD1 (5 bases). This CDR3 is 14 amino acids long. Trimming left V 3 bases short and J 4 bases short, with 12 bases between. Germline-derived CDR1 and CDR2 are MRHNA and SNTAGT.